This T cell receptor (beta chain) was profiled in a study of blood T cell repertoires in COVID-19. Turning to the study itself: Both acute and convalescent COVID-19 samples were obtained from the United States, Italy and Spain. In each case, the material was cDNA or gDNA derived from T cells, B-cell-depleted T cells, or PBMCs.

Profiling relied on immunoSEQ multiplex PCR, and the TCRdb table lists in-frame clones only, not all of them. The sample contains about 80,000 clones, approximately 86% of which appear only once. The V gene's germline CDR1 is SQVTM and CDR2 ANQGSEA. The CDR3 runs 15 residues. V shed 2 bases and J shed 1 base, with 14 bases lying between them. The chain combines TRBV29-1 with TRBJ1-1; perhaps TRBD1 as D (6 bases). The receptor's source is a man in his 70s with acute or convalescent COVID-19. Sequenced sample: peripheral blood. CDR3 protein: CSVEFSGVRNTEAFF. The CDR3 region has the DNA TGCAGCGTTGAATTTTCAGGGGTTAGGAACACTGAAGCTTTCTTT.